This T cell receptor beta chain was obtained from a study of T cell responses to AZD1222 COVID-19 vaccine. TCRdb's copy holds only in-frame clones and misses some; the assay was immunoSEQ multiplex PCR. Among more than 95,000 clones listed, 80% to 90% were seen once. Germline V gene lookup returns CDR1 SGHTA and CDR2 FQGTGA. The germline V and J ends were trimmed by 5 bases and 9 bases, with 17 bases remaining between them. The CDR3 sequence is 13 residues long. Study-wide results and limits: Regions 160-218 and 743-854 held dominance among vaccine-associated CD4 TCRs, which spanned spike.

As concerns this clone: Its specificity is not known.

V is TRBV7-3 and J is TRBJ2-7; D gene ambiguous. The sequenced sample was peripheral blood, obtained 28 days after the second AZD1222 dose. This clonotype was sampled from an adult who received the AZD1222 COVID-19 vaccine. The DNA of the CDR3 is TGTGCCAGCAGCCCCTCTGGCGGCTTATCGCAGTACTTC. This codes for CASSPSGGLSQYF.